One and the same sample provided the 26 T cell receptor beta chains below, sequenced in a study of siplizumab effects on memory and regulatory T cells. Profiling relied on immunoSEQ multiplex PCR, and the TCRdb table lists in-frame clones only, not all of them. Seen here are 80,000 to 130,000 clones, 85% to 95% observed once, and the top ten hold under 0.7%. Specimen: Tregs sorted from blood. The receptors originated from a human donor in good health.

The V gene is TRBV7-9, the J gene TRBJ2-6, with D uncertain. CDR1 and CDR2 (germline): SEHNR, FQNEAQ (reference sequence). V was trimmed by 5 bases and J by 4 bases, leaving 6 bases between them. The CDR3 sequence is 13 residues long. The CDR3 nucleotides read TGTGCCAGCAGCATCCCCGGGGCCAACGTCCTGACTTTC. Residues: CASSIPGANVLTF.

The chain has TRBV9 and TRBJ2-1; possible D gene TRBD2, 5 bases. The CDR3 is 13 amino acids. CDR1 and CDR2 from the germline V gene are SGDLS and YYNGEE. V lost 2 bases and J lost 11, with 14 bases in between. In DNA, the CDR3 is TGTGCCAGCAGCGTTCTGGGAGAAATGAAGCAGTTCTTC. It is translated as CASSVLGEMKQFF.

This rearrangement joins TRBV18 to TRBJ1-2; no reliable D call. The germline gives CDR1 KGHSH, CDR2 LQKENI. V lost 3 bases and J 4 bases, leaving 15 bases between the germline ends. The CDR3 has 15 amino acids. The DNA of the CDR3 is TGTGCCAGCTCACCCGTAGGGAAGTGGAGCTATGGCTACACCTTC. This sequence encodes CASSPVGKWSYGYTF.

The genes are TRBV5-1 and TRBJ1-5; weak D call: TRBD1 (5 bases). Per the germline V gene, CDR1 is SGHRS and CDR2 is YFSETQ. Trimming stripped 0 bases from V and 6 bases from J, with 10 bases between. This CDR3 is 14 amino acids long. In nucleotides, the CDR3 is TGCGCCAGCAGCTTGGACGCGGGGGGTCAGCCCCAGCATTTT. Translation gives CASSLDAGGQPQHF.

The V gene is TRBV10-3, the J gene TRBJ2-7; perhaps TRBD1 as D (6 bases). There are 13 residues in the CDR3. Germline V gives CDR1 ENHRY, CDR2 SYGVKD. Trimming took off 6 bases at V and 2 bases at J, with 11 bases between the two ends. CDR3 sequence (DNA): TGTGCCATCAGGGACAGCCTAGCCTACGAGCAGTACTTC. Amino acid sequence: CAIRDSLAYEQYF.

In DNA, the CDR3 is TGTGCCAGCAGCCCTTGGGGAGCGGGAGACTTACGTGGCACCGGGGAGCTGTTTTTT. The encoded protein is CASSPWGAGDLRGTGELFF. This chain uses TRBV14 with TRBJ2-2, with TRBD2 matching 8 bases. Germline V lookup: CDR1 SGHDN, CDR2 FVKESK. The length of the CDR3 is 19 residues. V trimming: 4 bases; J trimming: 4 bases; junction bases outside the gene matches: 17. Filled out from reference TRBV14 and TRBJ2-2, the complete variable domain reads EAGVTQFPSHSVIEKGQTVTLRCDPISGHDNLYWYRRVMGKEIKFLLHFVKESKQDESGMPNNRFLAERTGGTYSTLKVQPAELEDSGVYFCASSPWGAGDLRGTGELFFGEGSRLTVL.

The chain couples TRBV5-1 to TRBJ1-5, with D hard to call. The germline V gene has CDR1 SGHRS and CDR2 YFSETQ. This CDR3 contains 15 residues. V lost 0 bases and J 0 bases, leaving 7 bases between the germline ends. CDR3 residues: CASSLGGNSNQPQHF. In nucleotides, the CDR3 is TGCGCCAGCAGCTTGGGTGGGAATAGCAATCAGCCCCAGCATTTT.

The chain combines TRBV6-5 with TRBJ2-1, with D uncertain. The germline gives CDR1 MNHEY, CDR2 SVGAGI. This CDR3 has 12 amino acids. Trimming took off 6 bases at V and 6 bases at J, with 9 bases between the two ends. The CDR3 spells CASRGLSNEQFF. As DNA, the CDR3 is TGTGCCAGCAGAGGTCTAAGCAATGAGCAGTTCTTC.

The genes are TRBV5-1 and TRBJ1-1; 8 positions agree with TRBD1. The J segment lost 8 bases and the V segment lost 6 bases, leaving 15 bases of the junction unmatched. Germline-derived CDR1 and CDR2 are SGHRS and YFSETQ. This CDR3 region has 15 residues. CDR3 bases: TGCGCCAGCAAGAATCCATCGCACGGGACAGGCGAAGCTTTCTTT. Translation: CASKNPSHGTGEAFF.

V usage is TRBV5-1 and J usage is TRBJ2-7; 7 bases fit TRBD2. This CDR3 has 14 amino acids. The germline V gene has CDR1 SGHRS and CDR2 YFSETQ. J was trimmed by 4 bases and V by 0 bases; bases with no gene match: 4. The CDR3, as DNA: TGCGCCAGCAGCTTGGGTAGCGGGTCGTACGAGCAGTACTTC. Translating gives CASSLGSGSYEQYF.

Only a few counts were recorded for this clone. This chain connects TRBV28 to TRBJ2-7; no reliable D call. V shed 4 bases and J shed 4 bases, with 14 bases lying between them. This CDR3 has 14 amino acids. The germline V gene encodes CDR1 MDHEN and CDR2 SYDVKM. CDR3 bases: TGTGCCAGCAGTTATTCGGGTGTGAATTACGAGCAGTACTTC. Protein: CASSYSGVNYEQYF.

The CDR3: CATSRDSWGMGQPQHF. For the CDR3, the DNA is TGTGCCACCAGCAGAGACTCGTGGGGAATGGGGCAGCCCCAGCATTTT. The chain employs TRBV15 and TRBJ1-5; D not certain. The germline V gene encodes CDR1 LNHNV and CDR2 YYDKDF (reference sequence). The V gene lost 0 bases and the J gene lost 7 bases, with 16 bases spanning the gap. The CDR3 runs to 16 residues.

V usage is TRBV28 and J usage is TRBJ2-5; 8 nucleotides agree with TRBD1. Germline values: CDR1 MDHEN, CDR2 SYDVKM. The CDR3 covers 17 residues. Germline trimming cut 5 bases from V and 7 bases from J; bases unmatched to any gene: 18. The CDR3 coding sequence is TGTGCCAGCAGTGTGAGTGGGACAGGAGCTTTACTGGCGACCCAGTACTTC. Translation gives CASSVSGTGALLATQYF.

V and J are TRBV5-1 and TRBJ2-5, with D possibly TRBD1 on 7 matching bases. CDR3 size: 16 residues. Germline loops: CDR1 SGHRS, CDR2 YFSETQ. Trimming removed 4 bases at V and 5 bases at J, with 21 bases between. The CDR3, as DNA: TGCGCCAGCAGCCGCGGGACAGACCAACGAGGGGAGACCCAGTACTTC. As protein: CASSRGTDQRGETQYF.

V gene TRBV4-1 combines with J gene TRBJ2-7; TRBD1 matches at 9 bases. The germline gives CDR1 MGHRA, CDR2 YSYEKL. V dropped 1 base and J dropped 5; count of bases not matched to a gene: 9. The CDR3 covers 16 residues. The CDR3 nucleotides read TGCGCCAGCAGCCAAGTCAGGGGACAGGGTTCCCACGAGCAGTACTTC. Its protein product is CASSQVRGQGSHEQYF.

The chain links TRBV9 to TRBJ2-1; TRBD2 matches 13 bases. The junction had 4 bases not matched to a gene; V was cut back by 2 bases and J by 8 bases. The CDR3 spans 15 residues. Germline-derived CDR1 and CDR2 are SGDLS and YYNGEE. The CDR3 loop reads CASSVALAGGYEQFF. The CDR3 DNA follows: TGTGCCAGCAGCGTGGCACTAGCGGGAGGGTATGAGCAGTTCTTC.

The chain links TRBV14 to TRBJ1-2; D gene unclear. The CDR3 has 15 residues. Germline-derived CDR1 and CDR2 are SGHDN and FVKESK. The V end was cut by 4 bases, the J end by 2 bases, with 14 bases between. The CDR3 DNA follows: TGTGCCAGCAGCCCCCGGGGAGTCCCGAACTATGGCTACACCTTC. Translation: CASSPRGVPNYGYTF.

The genes are TRBV11-3 and TRBJ2-3; D not resolved. Germline values: CDR1 SGHNT, CDR2 YENEEA. V was shortened by 3 bases and J by 0 bases, with 7 bases between the two germline ends. The CDR3 contains 14 residues. As DNA, the CDR3 is TGTGCCAGCAGCTTCGGACCTAGCACAGATACGCAGTATTTT. The encoded protein is CASSFGPSTDTQYF. Complete variable domain (other parts from reference TRBV11-3 and TRBJ2-3): EAGVVQSPRYKIIEKKQPVAFWCNPISGHNTLYWYLQNLGQGPELLIRYENEEAVDDSQLPKDRFSAERLKGVDSTLKIQPAELGDSAVYLCASSFGPSTDTQYFGPGTRLTVL.

The rearrangement links TRBV7-9 to TRBJ2-7; 10 nucleotides agree with TRBD2. The CDR3 runs to 14 residues. The V gene end was trimmed by 6 bases and the J gene end by 4 bases; junction bases not matched to a gene: 6. Germline V CDR1 and CDR2: SEHNR, FQNEAQ (reference sequence). The CDR3 bases are TGTGCCAGCAGACCTAGCGGGAGTTTTTACGAGCAGTACTTC. Residues: CASRPSGSFYEQYF.

The chain has TRBV5-6 and TRBJ1-1; no clear D gene. V was trimmed by 0 bases and J by 4 bases, leaving 16 bases between them. CDR1 is SGHDT and CDR2 is YYEEEE in the germline V gene. The CDR3 length is 16 residues. The CDR3 protein is CASSLVRAASGTEAFF. CDR3 DNA sequence: TGTGCCAGCAGCTTGGTGAGGGCAGCCAGTGGCACTGAAGCTTTCTTT.

The gene calls are TRBV10-3 and TRBJ1-2; 7 bases line up with TRBD1. The CDR3 is made up of 16 amino acids. Germline V gene data show CDR1 as ENHRY and CDR2 as SYGVKD. Trimming cost V 2 bases and J 1 base; bases outside gene matches: 7. The DNA of the CDR3 is TGTGCCATCAGTGAGCATGCCGGGACAGATAACTATGGCTACACCTTC. Its protein is CAISEHAGTDNYGYTF.

V usage is TRBV5-8 and J usage is TRBJ2-1; D call uncertain. Trimming removed 0 bases at V and 8 bases at J, with 15 bases between. The CDR3 is 15 amino acids. CDR1 SGHTS and CDR2 YDEGEE come from the germline V gene. In DNA form, the CDR3 reads TGTGCCAGCAGCTTGGAACCCCTACTGAGCGATGAGCAGTTCTTC. Translated, it gives CASSLEPLLSDEQFF.

V gene TRBV4-1 combines with J gene TRBJ2-2; no definite D call. Germline values: CDR1 MGHRA, CDR2 YSYEKL. Trimming took 1 base from V and 1 from J, leaving 10 bases between them. The CDR3 sequence is 16 residues long. This CDR3 reads CASSQVPRRNTGELFF. DNA for the CDR3: TGCGCCAGCAGCCAAGTCCCCAGGAGGAACACCGGGGAGCTGTTTTTT.

CDR3 bases: TGTGCCAGCAGCCAATTTCGGGATACGCAGTATTTT. Amino acids: CASSQFRDTQYF. V and J are TRBV6-6 and TRBJ2-3, with unresolved D. The CDR3 spans 12 residues. CDR1 and CDR2 from the germline V gene are MNHNY and SVGAGI (reference sequence). The V gene lost 6 bases and the J gene lost 6 bases, with 10 bases spanning the gap.

This chain links TRBV28 with TRBJ1-2; no firm D call. The germline V gene has CDR1 MDHEN and CDR2 SYDVKM. The CDR3 sequence is 13 residues long. Between the trimmed V and J ends, which lost 2 bases and 5 bases, there was a span of 9 bases. As DNA, the CDR3 is TGTGCCAGCAGTTTAGGGTCAGATTATGGCTACACCTTC. It encodes CASSLGSDYGYTF.

The rearrangement joins TRBV5-1 to TRBJ1-2, with a weak D call TRBD1 (6 bases). V was pared by 0 bases and J by 8 bases, with 11 bases between. The CDR3 is made up of 13 amino acids. Germline values: CDR1 SGHRS, CDR2 YFSETQ. DNA of the CDR3: TGCGCCAGCAGCTTGGAAACAGGGACGGGCTACACCTTC. This gives the protein CASSLETGTGYTF.